Listed below are T cell receptor beta chains from one sample, sequenced in a study of T cell responses to AZD1222 COVID-19 vaccine. Repertoires were generated with immunoSEQ multiplex PCR, while TCRdb's copy carries only in-frame clones and drops some. Found here are approximately 160,000 clones, around 94% of them singletons; the top ten hold 5.1%. Material: peripheral blood, obtained 28 days after the second AZD1222 dose. The receptors shown here come from an adult who received the AZD1222 COVID-19 vaccine. Each CDR3 is given with its conserved first and last residue. D genes are given only for firm matches. Part of the rows lack a size; the others show once, few, many or a class for expanded clones.

>TRBV7-9|TRBJ2-1|.|.
TGTGCCAGCAGCCAGCAGTTCTTC
CASSQQFF
>TRBV27|TRBJ1-5|.|TRBD1
TGTGCCAGCAGTTTACACGGGACAGGGGAGTCTCAGCCCCAGCATTTT
CASSLHGTGESQPQHF
>TRBV18|TRBJ1-4|.|.
TGTGCCAGCTCACCAATGGACGGATCTAATGAAAAACTGTTTTTT
CASSPMDGSNEKLFF
>TRBV7-2|TRBJ2-1|.|TRBD2
TGTGCCAGCAGGCCTAGCGGCCACTCCTACAATGAGCAGTTCTTC
CASRPSGHSYNEQFF
>TRBV5-1|TRBJ1-5|.|TRBD1
TGCGCCAGCAGCCTTACGGCAGGGGGGAATCAGCCCCAGCATTTT
CASSLTAGGNQPQHF
>TRBV18|TRBJ2-7|once|TRBD1
TGTGCCAGCTCACCCGGACAGGGTTCGAAGGGCGAGCAGTACTTC
CASSPGQGSKGEQYF
>TRBV5-4|TRBJ2-3|.|.
TGTGCCAGCAGCTTGGCTTCAGGGTCCACAGATACGCAGTATTTT
CASSLASGSTDTQYF
>TRBV4-2|TRBJ1-4|.|.
TGTGCCAGCAGCCAAGACTCATCCGAAAAACTGTTTTTT
CASSQDSSEKLFF
>TRBV29-1|TRBJ1-2|.|.
TGCAGCGTTGAATTGACTAACTATGGCTACACCTTC
CSVELTNYGYTF
>TRBV14|TRBJ2-7|once|.
TGTGCCAGCAGCCAAGTCTCGACCTACGAGCAGTACTTC
CASSQVSTYEQYF
>TRBV5-1|TRBJ2-7|.|TRBD1
TGCGCCAGCAGCCCTCAGGGACAGGGGCGGCCCTACGAGCAGTACTTC
CASSPQGQGRPYEQYF
>TRBV9|TRBJ2-2|once|TRBD1
TGTGCCAGCAGCGGAAAACAGGGGTACACCGGGGAGCTGTTTTTT
CASSGKQGYTGELFF
>TRBV6-4|TRBJ2-2|.|TRBD2
TGTGCCAGCAGTGACTCGACGCCTAGCGGGAGGGGTAACACCGGGGAGCTGTTTTTT
CASSDSTPSGRGNTGELFF
>TRBV2|TRBJ2-3|.|TRBD2
TGTGCCAGCAGTGGTCTTCATCTAGCGGGAGGGAGCACAGATACGCAGTATTTT
CASSGLHLAGGSTDTQYF
>TRBV7-6|TRBJ2-1|.|TRBD2
TGTGCCAGAGACCACGGGAGGTCCCAGGTCAAAAGAGTCAATGAGCAGTTCTTC
CARDHGRSQVKRVNEQFF
>TRBV18|TRBJ1-3|.|.
TGTGCCAGCTCACCACCCAAAGACTCTGGAAACACCATATATTTT
CASSPPKDSGNTIYF
>TRBV11-2|TRBJ2-1|.|TRBD1
TGTGCCAGCAGCTCTTACAGGGGAAATCCTTACAATGAGCAGTTCTTC
CASSSYRGNPYNEQFF
>TRBV18|TRBJ2-7|once|.
TGTGCCAGCTCACCACGTAAGATTTCCGCCTACGAGCAGTACTTC
CASSPRKISAYEQYF
>TRBV11-3|TRBJ2-7|.|.
TGTGCCAGCAGCTGGGGTGGACAGTCCTACGAGCAGTACTTC
CASSWGGQSYEQYF
>TRBV7-9|TRBJ2-7|.|.
TGTGCCAGCAGCTTAGCGGACAGAAGGGTCGAGCAGTACTTC
CASSLADRRVEQYF
>TRBV23-1|TRBJ2-1|.|.
TGCGCCAGCAGTCATGGGGCGGAGCAGTTCTTC
CASSHGAEQFF
>TRBV9|TRBJ2-1|.|.
TGTGCCAGCAGCGTAGCTTCCGGGACGACCCTCTACAATGAGCAGTTCTTC
CASSVASGTTLYNEQFF
>TRBV7-6|TRBJ1-5|.|.
TGTGCCAGCAGCACCCACTCCCCTGATCCGGGGGGCGTTAATCAGCCCCAGCATTTT
CASSTHSPDPGGVNQPQHF